The 10 T cell receptor beta chains listed next were all sequenced from one sample in a study of shared clonotypes between healthy human individuals (dated by TCRdb to about 2020). The receptor library was made with the immunoSEQ multiplex PCR assay. TCRdb mirrors the immuneACCESS table, restricted to in-frame sequences. Some clones are absent from its copies; in checked studies, under half trace to an unresolved V gene, and the reason for the others is unknown. Recorded for this sample are millions of clones; more than 90% of them occurred a single time. The top ten clonotypes cover roughly 0.14% of the sample. The sequencing sample was made of naive CD4+ T cells sorted from blood. Reading the label with the study, this specimen's cell subset or site is: CD45RA+ positively selected. The receptors shown here come from a young man in good health.

Concerning this clone: Distinct nucleotide sequences in the sample also encode this CDR3. CDR3 sequence reads: CASSYSGGTDTQYF. In nucleotides, the CDR3 is TGTGCCAGCAGTTACTCTGGCGGCACAGATACGCAGTATTTT. The chain couples TRBV6-5 to TRBJ2-3; no clear D gene. Germline assignment: CDR1 MNHEY and CDR2 SVGAGI. Trimming took off 0 bases at V and 1 base at J, with 5 bases between the two ends. The CDR3 extends over 14 amino acids.

Of note for this clone: At the DNA level, this CDR3 is encoded by other sequences in the same sample as well. V usage is TRBV19 and J usage is TRBJ1-3; 7 bases are shared with TRBD1. The V gene end was trimmed by 3 bases and the J gene end by 0 bases; junction bases not matched to a gene: 2. The germline gives CDR1 LNHDA, CDR2 SQIVND (reference sequence). This CDR3 is 15 amino acids long. The CDR3 reads CASSIGTASGNTIYF. CDR3 DNA: TGTGCCAGTAGTATCGGGACAGCCTCTGGAAACACCATATATTTT.

The chain employs TRBV20-1 and TRBJ2-3; no firm D call. This CDR3 contains 10 residues. CDR1 DFQATT and CDR2 SNEGSKA come from the germline V gene (reference sequence). Trimming pared 6 bases from V and 4 bases from J, leaving 5 bases between. CDR3 sequence: CSAVPDTQYF. CDR3 nucleotides: TGCAGTGCAGTGCCAGATACGCAGTATTTT.

The rearrangement uses TRBV18 and TRBJ1-4; TRBD1 matches at 8 bases. Per the germline V gene, CDR1 is KGHSH and CDR2 is LQKENI. V was clipped by 3 bases and J by 7 bases; unmatched bases: 7. The CDR3 sequence is 15 residues long. This CDR3 reads CASSPGQGRTEKLFF. CDR3 sequence (DNA): TGTGCCAGCTCACCCGGACAGGGACGGACTGAAAAACTGTTTTTT.

Points on this clone: The sample carries other DNA sequences with the same CDR3. The chain has TRBV6-1 and TRBJ1-4; D remains unclear. V was shortened by 4 bases and J by 0 bases, with 6 bases between the two germline ends. The CDR3 runs to 14 residues. Germline V lookup: CDR1 MNHNS, CDR2 SASEGT. In DNA, the CDR3 is TGTGCCAGCAGTGCGGCATCAACTAATGAAAAACTGTTTTTT. Translation: CASSAASTNEKLFF.

Worth noting for this clone: The same CDR3 can be traced to other DNA sequences in this sample. This chain links TRBV18 with TRBJ2-7; 9 nucleotides line up with TRBD1. Trimming cost V 6 bases and J 1 base; bases outside gene matches: 4. The germline V gene encodes CDR1 KGHSH and CDR2 LQKENI. This CDR3 has 14 amino acids. In nucleotides, the CDR3 is TGTGCCAGCTCTCAGGGACAGGGATCCTACGAGCAGTACTTC. Translated: CASSQGQGSYEQYF.

The chain is built from TRBV10-3 and TRBJ1-1; D is ambiguous. The CDR3 sequence is 15 residues long. Germline CDR1 reads ENHRY; CDR2 reads SYGVKD. V lost 4 bases to trimming and J lost 4 bases, with 16 bases between them. The DNA for the CDR3 is TGTGCCATCAGTGTCTTCTCGGGCCGACCCACTGAAGCTTTCTTT. This translates into CAISVFSGRPTEAFF.

The genes are TRBV18 and TRBJ2-4; TRBD1 agrees at 12 bases. Germline V lookup: CDR1 KGHSH, CDR2 LQKENI. This CDR3 spans 16 amino acids. V shed 6 bases, J shed 4 bases, and the junction held 7 bases outside the gene matches. Written as DNA, the CDR3 is TGTGCCAGCTCCCCCGGGACAGGGGGCTTGAAAAACATTCAGTACTTC. Amino acids: CASSPGTGGLKNIQYF.

Note on this clone: Other DNA sequences within the sample encode an identical CDR3. The rearrangement uses TRBV6-5 and TRBJ2-2, with D possibly being TRBD2 (5 bases). In germline, CDR1 is MNHEY, CDR2 SVGAGI. The CDR3 is 13 residues long. V gave up 5 bases and J gave up 2 bases, with 6 bases separating them. CDR3 in DNA: TGTGCCAGCAGTCGGGGTAACACCGGGGAGCTGTTTTTT. Protein: CASSRGNTGELFF.

The rearrangement joins TRBV6-5 to TRBJ1-5, with D uncertain. This CDR3 comprises 11 residues. Germline CDR1 reads MNHEY; CDR2 reads SVGAGI. Between the trimmed V and J ends, which lost 5 bases and 5 bases, there was a span of 4 bases. This CDR3 is CASSDYQPQHF. CDR3 in DNA: TGTGCCAGCAGTGATTATCAGCCCCAGCATTTT.